One and the same sample provided the 32 T cell receptor beta chains below, sequenced in a study of blood T cell repertoires in COVID-19. Sequenced by immunoSEQ multiplex PCR; TCRdb stores in-frame clones only, minus some. There are approximately 110,000 clones in the sample; 70% to 90% occur only once, and 8.4% lies in the top ten. Sequences were obtained from peripheral blood. All receptors derive from a woman between 70 and 85 years old who had recovered from COVID-19.

This chain joins TRBV7-2 and TRBJ2-7; a possible D gene is TRBD1 (6 bases). The V end lost 8 bases, the J end lost 1 base, and 15 bases lay between the germline ends. Germline lookup yields CDR1 SGHTA and CDR2 FQGNSA. The CDR3 is made up of 14 amino acids. DNA of the CDR3: TGTGCCAGCGCAAGACAGGCTGAATCCTACGAGCAGTACTTC. Protein: CASARQAESYEQYF.

V and J are TRBV5-1 and TRBJ2-7; D perhaps matches TRBD1 (6 bases). Trimming removed 7 bases at V and 2 bases at J, with 10 bases between. In germline, CDR1 is SGHRS, CDR2 YFSETQ. The CDR3 has 12 residues. The CDR3 loop is CASARTAYEQYF. CDR3 DNA: TGCGCCAGCGCCAGGACAGCCTACGAGCAGTACTTC.

The J gene is TRBJ2-1, the V gene TRBV9; 8 nucleotides align to TRBD2. The CDR3 consists of 15 residues. The J segment lost 4 bases and the V segment lost 3 bases, leaving 6 bases of the junction unmatched. Germline V gene lookup returns CDR1 SGDLS and CDR2 YYNGEE. The CDR3 DNA reads as TGTGCCAGCAGCGCGGACGGGAGGGAGTACAATGAGCAGTTCTTC. Protein sequence: CASSADGREYNEQFF. Full variable domain (outside the CDR3, taken from reference TRBV9 and TRBJ2-1): DSGVTQTPKHLITATGQRVTLRCSPRSGDLSVYWYQQSLDQGLQFLIQYYNGEERAKGNILERFSAQQFPDLHSELNLSSLELGDSALYFCASSADGREYNEQFFGPGTRLTVL.

In DNA form, the CDR3 reads TGCAGTGCTAGGGGGGCTCGCGGCTACACCTTC. Protein: CSARGARGYTF. This chain uses TRBV20-1 with TRBJ1-2, with D possibly being TRBD1 (6 bases). The ends were cut back, 3 bases at V and 8 bases at J, with 10 bases in the middle. CDR3 size: 11 residues. Germline lookup yields CDR1 DFQATT and CDR2 SNEGSKA (reference sequence).

This chain joins TRBV4-1 and TRBJ2-1, with 8 bases aligning to TRBD2. J was trimmed by 0 bases and V by 4 bases; bases with no gene match: 8. The CDR3 has 17 residues. Per the germline V gene, CDR1 is MGHRA and CDR2 is YSYEKL. The CDR3 sequence: CASSLGTRGGSYNEQFF. CDR3 DNA sequence: TGCGCCAGCAGCCTAGGGACTAGGGGGGGCTCCTACAATGAGCAGTTCTTC.

The genes are TRBV6-5 and TRBJ2-2; D is uncertain. Germline V gives CDR1 MNHEY, CDR2 SVGAGI. The CDR3 spans 13 residues. V lost 6 bases and J 4 bases, leaving 9 bases between the germline ends. The CDR3 sequence is CASSRVSTGELFF. CDR3 sequence (DNA): TGTGCCAGCAGCCGGGTTAGCACCGGGGAGCTGTTTTTT.

This rearrangement joins TRBV7-9 to TRBJ2-3, with D tentatively TRBD2 (6 bases). Trimming cost V 5 bases and J 4 bases, with 19 bases left between them. From germline, CDR1 is SEHNR and CDR2 FQNEAQ (reference sequence). CDR3 length equals 16 residues. The CDR3, as DNA: TGTGCCAGCAGCCACCGGGACTTTGGGGGTCCAGATACGCAGTATTTT. Protein sequence: CASSHRDFGGPDTQYF.

This clone was picked up one time. The rearrangement links TRBV15 to TRBJ2-3, with a tentative D call TRBD1 (5 bases). Germline CDR1 reads LNHNV; CDR2 reads YYDKDF (reference sequence). There are 17 residues in the CDR3. V was trimmed by 5 bases and J by 0 bases, leaving 18 bases between them. The CDR3, as DNA: TGTGCCACCAGCGGACCCAGTGGACACATTAGCACAGATACGCAGTATTTT. Amino acids: CATSGPSGHISTDTQYF.

The rearrangement uses TRBV5-1 and TRBJ2-1; 11 bases match TRBD2. With 4 bases clipped from V and 6 bases from J, the junction kept 6 bases outside the gene matches. CDR1 is SGHRS, CDR2 YFSETQ, per germline. The CDR3 has 15 residues. For the CDR3, the DNA is TGCGCCAGCAGCCCTACTAGCGGGAGTCGCAATGAGCAGTTCTTC. Translating it yields CASSPTSGSRNEQFF.

In regard to this clone: Other DNA sequences from this sample encode an identical CDR3 as well. The chain has TRBV5-4 and TRBJ2-7; 9 nucleotides align to TRBD1. The CDR3 is made up of 14 amino acids. Germline values: CDR1 SGHNT, CDR2 YYREEE (reference sequence). V was pared by 0 bases and J by 2 bases, with 0 bases of the junction left unmatched. This chain's CDR3 is CASSLGDRAYEQYF. The CDR3 region has the DNA TGTGCCAGCAGCTTGGGGGACAGGGCCTACGAGCAGTACTTC.

The chain has TRBV4-1 and TRBJ2-3; 8 nucleotides match TRBD1. V shed 4 bases and J 3 bases; nucleotides not matched to a gene: 12. Looked up from germline, CDR1 is MGHRA and CDR2 is YSYEKL. This CDR3 region has 17 residues. The CDR3 loop reads CASSRLGDRSGTDTQYF. In DNA form, the CDR3 reads TGCGCCAGCAGCCGCCTCGGGGACAGGAGCGGGACAGATACGCAGTATTTT.

This chain links TRBV6-5 with TRBJ2-3, with a weak D call TRBD2 (7 bases). Germline CDR1 and CDR2: MNHEY and SVGAGI. This CDR3 region has 11 residues. V shed 11 bases and J shed 6 bases, with 12 bases lying between them. CDR3: CAEGGADTQYF. CDR3 DNA sequence: TGTGCCGAGGGGGGGGCGGATACGCAGTATTTT.

The chain couples TRBV5-1 to TRBJ2-7; TRBD2 is a possible D gene (6 bases). This CDR3 is 14 amino acids long. The V gene lost 4 bases and the J gene lost 6 bases, with 17 bases spanning the gap. From germline, CDR1 is SGHRS and CDR2 YFSETQ. The CDR3, as DNA: TGCGCCAGCAGCCGGGGACTCCTCGCTGGCGAGCAGTACTTC. This encodes CASSRGLLAGEQYF.

The V gene is TRBV5-8, the J gene TRBJ2-5, with D tentatively TRBD1 (6 bases). Germline-derived CDR1 and CDR2 are SGHTS and YDEGEE. V was pared by 4 bases and J by 1 base, with 11 bases between. This CDR3 spans 14 amino acids. The CDR3 nucleotides read TGTGCCAGCAGCACCGGACAGCTCCAAGAGACCCAGTACTTC. The encoded protein is CASSTGQLQETQYF.

A single count supports this clone. This chain connects TRBV5-1 to TRBJ2-1; 8 bases fit TRBD2. With V trimmed by 0 bases and J by 8 bases, 7 bases remained unmatched. Germline V gives CDR1 SGHRS, CDR2 YFSETQ. This CDR3 comprises 15 residues. CDR3 in amino acids: CASSLGTGGSHEQFF. DNA of the CDR3: TGCGCCAGCAGCTTGGGGACGGGAGGGAGCCATGAGCAGTTCTTC.

This rearrangement joins TRBV5-1 to TRBJ2-7; tentative D call: TRBD1 (6 bases). Per germline, CDR1 SGHRS and CDR2 YFSETQ. The CDR3 is made up of 15 amino acids. V gave up 2 bases and J gave up 4 bases, with 16 bases separating them. The CDR3 bases are TGCGCCAGCAGCTTCATAACAGGGCGGGTTTACGAGCAGTACTTC. Amino acid sequence: CASSFITGRVYEQYF.

The chain is built from TRBV6-1 and TRBJ2-7, with 8 bases identical to TRBD2. Per the germline V gene, CDR1 is MNHNS and CDR2 is SASEGT. The J segment lost 7 bases and the V segment lost 1 base, leaving 12 bases of the junction unmatched. The CDR3 sequence is 16 residues long. The DNA of the CDR3 is TGTGCCAGCAGTGAAGAACAGCGGGGGCCCCGACGTGAGCAGTACTTC. This encodes CASSEEQRGPRREQYF.

This sequence joins TRBV6-2 or TRBV6-3 and TRBJ2-2, with 7 bases lining up with TRBD2. Looked up from germline, CDR1 is MNHEY and CDR2 is SVGEGT. Unmatched junction bases numbered 1, after V lost 2 bases and J lost 1 base. The CDR3 is made up of 15 amino acids. The CDR3 loop is CASSYGGGNTGELFF. The CDR3, as DNA: TGTGCCAGCAGTTACGGCGGGGGGAACACCGGGGAGCTGTTTTTT.

V usage is TRBV19 and J usage is TRBJ2-7, with TRBD2 matching 12 bases. The CDR3 has 14 residues. V gave up 6 bases and J gave up 5 bases; unmatched junction bases: 5. CDR1 is LNHDA and CDR2 is SQIVND in the germline V gene (reference sequence). In nucleotides, the CDR3 is TGTGCCAGTAGGACTAGCGGGAGCTTCCACGAGCAGTACTTC. Translating it yields CASRTSGSFHEQYF.

The chain links TRBV9 to TRBJ1-3; 8 positions agree with TRBD1. The CDR3 has 15 residues. Germline CDR1 and CDR2: SGDLS and YYNGEE. The junction had 3 bases not matched to a gene; V was cut back by 0 bases and J by 4 bases. Here the CDR3 DNA reads TGTGCCAGCAGCGTAGGATCAGGGGGCGGAAACACCATATATTTT. This gives the protein CASSVGSGGGNTIYF.

This chain uses TRBV5-4 with TRBJ1-2; D ambiguous. CDR1 and CDR2 (germline): SGHNT, YYREEE (reference sequence). Trimming stripped 4 bases from V and 1 base from J, with 11 bases between. The CDR3 is 14 residues long. The chain's CDR3 is CASSLAGINYGYTF. CDR3 bases: TGTGCCAGCAGCCTGGCGGGGATTAACTATGGCTACACCTTC.

The genes are TRBV15 and TRBJ1-5; 10 nucleotides agree with TRBD1. Trimming cost V 2 bases and J 3 bases; bases outside gene matches: 7. The CDR3 loop spans 17 amino acids. The V gene's germline CDR1 is LNHNV and CDR2 YYDKDF (reference sequence). DNA for the CDR3: TGTGCCACCAGCAGATCCTGGGACAGGGGAGTCAATCAGCCCCAGCATTTT. This encodes CATSRSWDRGVNQPQHF.

This clone was counted only a few times. The chain is built from TRBV14 and TRBJ2-1; TRBD2 matches 7 bases. This CDR3 is 15 amino acids long. CDR1 and CDR2 (germline): SGHDN, FVKESK. Trimming at V came to 4 bases and at J to 0 bases, leaving 3 bases not matched to a gene. CDR3 loop: CASSPLAVSYNEQFF. DNA for the CDR3: TGTGCCAGCAGCCCCCTAGCGGTCTCCTACAATGAGCAGTTCTTC.

This clone was recorded only once. The chain is built from TRBV7-6 and TRBJ1-5; D remains ambiguous. Per the germline V gene, CDR1 is SGHVS and CDR2 is FNYEAQ. V dropped 1 base and J dropped 7 bases, with 14 bases sitting between them. The CDR3 sequence is 15 residues long. The CDR3: CASSLGTTSRQPQHF. The DNA of the CDR3 is TGTGCCAGCAGCTTAGGTACCACCTCCAGGCAGCCCCAGCATTTT.

The V gene is TRBV5-1, the J gene TRBJ1-1; possible D gene TRBD1, 6 bases. The V gene's germline CDR1 is SGHRS and CDR2 YFSETQ. The CDR3 consists of 15 residues. V shed 0 bases and J shed 5 bases, with 14 bases lying between them. CDR3: CASSLAGGRGTEAFF. CDR3 bases: TGCGCCAGCAGCTTGGCCGGGGGGCGCGGGACTGAAGCTTTCTTT.

This clone has only one observation. This chain uses TRBV14 with TRBJ2-1, with no clear D. The CDR3 runs 20 residues. CDR1 is SGHDN, CDR2 FVKESK, per germline. The V end lost 2 bases, the J end lost 2 bases, and 25 bases lay between the germline ends. This CDR3 reads CASSQKWAPWAASPYNEQFF. The CDR3 nucleotides are TGTGCCAGCAGCCAAAAGTGGGCCCCGTGGGCCGCCTCTCCCTACAATGAGCAGTTCTTC.

The chain joins TRBV6-2 or TRBV6-3 to TRBJ2-7; a weak D match, TRBD1 (5 bases). CDR1 and CDR2 from the germline V gene are MNHEY and SVGEGT. V dropped 5 bases and J dropped 3 bases, with 17 bases sitting between them. The CDR3 is 15 amino acids. CDR3 amino acids: CASSPLSGRDYEQYF. The CDR3 DNA follows: TGTGCCAGCAGTCCCCTCTCAGGCAGGGACTACGAGCAGTACTTC.

The chain links TRBV28 to TRBJ2-2, with 9 bases lining up with TRBD2. Germline-derived CDR1 and CDR2 are MDHEN and SYDVKM. The CDR3 length is 15 residues. Trimming took 8 bases from V and 3 from J; bases not matched to a gene: 7. CDR3 amino acids: CASCGGRADTGELFF. The CDR3 DNA reads as TGTGCCAGCTGCGGCGGGAGGGCCGACACCGGGGAGCTGTTTTTT.

The rearrangement joins TRBV18 to TRBJ1-6, with 8 bases fitting TRBD1. V lost 4 bases, J lost 8 bases, and 7 bases stayed unmatched. CDR1 and CDR2 from the germline V gene are KGHSH and LQKENI. This CDR3 is 15 amino acids long. This CDR3 reads CASSLTTGEDSPLHF. The DNA of the CDR3 is TGTGCCAGCTCACTTACGACAGGGGAGGATTCACCCCTCCACTTT.

This clone was seen just once. This chain links TRBV5-1 with TRBJ2-3, with D uncertain. The CDR3 loop spans 14 amino acids. Germline lookup yields CDR1 SGHRS and CDR2 YFSETQ. Trimming stripped 5 bases from V and 1 base from J, with 11 bases between. CDR3 in amino acids: CASRGRQGTDTQYF. The CDR3 region has the DNA TGCGCCAGCAGGGGCAGGCAGGGCACAGATACGCAGTATTTT.

This chain links TRBV5-5 with TRBJ2-1, with 8 bases aligning to TRBD2. Trimming at V came to 4 bases and at J to 6 bases, leaving 15 bases not matched to a gene. CDR1 is SGHKS, CDR2 YYEKEE, per germline (reference sequence). CDR3 size: 17 residues. The CDR3 nucleotides read TGTGCCAGCAGCATCCGCTTTCTCGGGGGGGCCGGCAATGAGCAGTTCTTC. The encoded protein is CASSIRFLGGAGNEQFF.

This clone has a single count. The chain links TRBV7-2 to TRBJ2-7; TRBD2 might be the D (7 bases). This CDR3 contains 14 residues. Per the germline V gene, CDR1 is SGHTA and CDR2 is FQGNSA. V was trimmed by 0 bases and J by 7 bases, leaving 13 bases between them. The CDR3 DNA is TGTGCCAGCAGCTTAGCGGGGGGGCCCACTGAGCAGTACTTC. Residues: CASSLAGGPTEQYF.